Below, 24 T cell receptor beta chains from the same sample are listed, as sequenced in a study of CD8 T cells in ankylosing spondylitis. TCRdb analysed the 5' RACE reads with MiXCR anew, one entry per CDR3 protein. This sample has approximately 140,000 distinct CDR3 sequences, with 44% found just once. The sequenced material came from synovial fluid, either unsorted or a sorted T cell fraction (not recorded which). The receptor set was obtained from a male donor with ankylosing spondylitis.

On this clonotype itself: The junction differs from germline at one of its ends, possibly a read error. This chain joins TRBV24-1 and TRBJ1-4; TRBD1 aligns across 9 bases. The CDR3 sequence is 16 residues long. CDR1 is KGHDR and CDR2 is SFDVKD in the germline V gene. CDR3 coding DNA: TGTGCCACCAGTGATGGAGCCGGGACAGGGAATGAAAAACTGGTTTTT. This translates into CATSDGAGTGNEKLVF.

The chain employs TRBV18 and TRBJ2-2, with D possibly being TRBD1 (6 bases). The germline V gene has CDR1 KGHSH and CDR2 LQKENI. With 2 bases removed from V and 6 bases from J, the gap between germline ends came to 10 bases. This CDR3 is built from 14 residues. The CDR3 sequence: CASSPFPGAGELFF. The CDR3 region has the DNA TGTGCCAGCTCACCATTCCCAGGGGCCGGGGAGCTGTTTTTT.

This clonotype was detected only a few times. The V call is TRBV4-1, the J call TRBJ1-1, with 8 bases lining up with TRBD1. The trim removed 1 base at V and 2 bases at J, leaving 6 bases unmatched. Germline values: CDR1 MGHRA, CDR2 YSYEKL. The CDR3 has 16 residues. DNA for the CDR3: TGCGCCAGCAGCCAAGGTTCGGGACAGGTAAACACTGAAGCTTTCTTT. Its protein is CASSQGSGQVNTEAFF.

This clonotype was picked up a small number of times. In DNA form, the CDR3 reads TGCGCCAGCAGCCAATGGACTAGCGGGAGCTCAGATACGCAGTATTTT. Amino acids: CASSQWTSGSSDTQYF. The genes are TRBV5-1 and TRBJ2-3; 13 bases fit TRBD2. The length of the CDR3 is 16 residues. CDR1 SGHRS and CDR2 YFSETQ come from the germline V gene. V shed 4 bases, J shed 4 bases, and the junction held 6 bases outside the gene matches. The variable domain in full, completed from reference TRBV5-1 and TRBJ2-3, reads KAGVTQTPRYLIKTRGQQVTLSCSPISGHRSVSWYQQTPGQGLQFLFEYFSETQRNKGNFPGRFSGRQFSNSRSEMNVSTLELGDSALYLCASSQWTSGSSDTQYFGPGTRLTVL.

J is TRBJ2-5 and V is TRBV28; 7 positions match TRBD1. The CDR3 contains 14 residues. From germline, CDR1 is MDHEN and CDR2 SYDVKM. Trimming cost V 1 base and J 4 bases; bases outside gene matches: 3. The CDR3 DNA reads as TGTGCCAGCAGTTTATCTCACAGGGGAGAGACCCAGTACTTC. It yields the protein CASSLSHRGETQYF. The full variable domain, completed using reference TRBV28 and TRBJ2-5, is DVKVTQSSRYLVKRTGEKVFLECVQDMDHENMFWYRQDPGLGLRLIYFSYDVKMKEKGDIPEGYSVSREKKERFSLILESASTNQTSMYLCASSLSHRGETQYFGPGTRLLVL.

V is TRBV7-9 and J is TRBJ1-2; 7 nucleotides align to TRBD1. The CDR3 has 16 residues. The V and J ends lost 4 bases and 4 bases, in that order; junction bases with no gene match: 12. Germline V gives CDR1 SEHNR, CDR2 FQNEAQ (reference sequence). DNA of the CDR3: TGTGCCAGCAGCTCCAATGTGGAGGGGGCCCTCTATGGCTACACCTTC. Translation gives CASSSNVEGALYGYTF.

The chain uses TRBV12-3 or TRBV12-4 and TRBJ2-3, with unresolved D. Trimming left V 6 bases short and J 3 bases short, with 7 bases between. CDR3 size: 12 residues. This CDR3 is CASRPKTDTQYF. The CDR3 DNA follows: TGTGCCAGCAGACCTAAAACAGATACGCAGTATTTT.

The chain has TRBV15 and TRBJ2-1; 8 nucleotides agree with TRBD2. With V trimmed by 0 bases and J by 7 bases, 5 bases remained unmatched. The CDR3 spans 15 residues. Looked up from germline, CDR1 is LNHNV and CDR2 is YYDKDF (reference sequence). The CDR3 sequence is CATSRDNGGGNEQFF. The CDR3 DNA sequence: TGTGCCACCAGCAGAGATAACGGCGGGGGGAATGAGCAGTTCTTC.

V gene TRBV12-3 or TRBV12-4 combines with J gene TRBJ2-2; 10 bases align to TRBD2. The CDR3 has 15 residues. The junction had 3 bases not matched to a gene; V was cut back by 3 bases and J by 5 bases. CDR3 loop: CASSFQLAGTGELFF. CDR3 bases: TGTGCCAGCAGTTTTCAACTAGCGGGGACCGGGGAGCTGTTTTTT.

The genes are TRBV10-3 and TRBJ1-1, with 9 bases that match TRBD1. This CDR3 comprises 13 residues. The J segment lost 3 bases and the V segment lost 6 bases, leaving 2 bases of the junction unmatched. Germline assignment: CDR1 ENHRY and CDR2 SYGVKD. The CDR3 loop is CAIRNRGHTEAFF. The CDR3 bases are TGTGCCATCAGGAACAGGGGGCACACTGAAGCTTTCTTT.

The gene calls are TRBV5-1 and TRBJ2-3, with D unresolved. Trimming removed 0 bases from V and 5 bases from J, with 10 bases in between. CDR1 is SGHRS and CDR2 is YFSETQ in the germline V gene. The CDR3 has 14 amino acids. CDR3 in amino acids: CASSLVRFKDTQYF. The CDR3, as DNA: TGCGCCAGCAGCTTGGTCCGGTTCAAAGATACGCAGTATTTT.

The J gene is TRBJ2-7, the V gene TRBV12-3 or TRBV12-4; possibly TRBD2 for D (7 bases). The CDR3 is made up of 17 amino acids. Between the trimmed V and J ends, which lost 4 bases and 3 bases, there was a span of 22 bases. The DNA of the CDR3 is TGTGCCAGCAGTTGGGGGTTTGGGGGGGCGCGACTCTACGAGCAGTACTTC. Encoded protein: CASSWGFGGARLYEQYF.

The chain carries TRBV6-5 and TRBJ1-2; 8 bases are a match to TRBD1. Germline CDR1 and CDR2: MNHEY and SVGAGI. The CDR3 totals 14 residues. V trimming: 2 bases; J trimming: 7 bases; junction bases outside the gene matches: 6. DNA of the CDR3: TGTGCCAGCAGTTACCGGACAGGGTTAGTTGGCTACACCTTC. Translating it yields CASSYRTGLVGYTF.

This chain joins TRBV29-1 and TRBJ2-2; 9 bases fit TRBD1. Germline loops: CDR1 SQVTM, CDR2 ANQGSEA. V gave up 5 bases and J gave up 4 bases; unmatched junction bases: 8. The CDR3 loop spans 15 amino acids. CDR3 sequence: CSVMGQGRVTGELFF. CDR3 nucleotides: TGCAGCGTTATGGGACAGGGTCGAGTCACCGGGGAGCTGTTTTTT.

The V call is TRBV20-1, the J call TRBJ2-2; D is unclear. This CDR3 has 15 amino acids. Per the germline V gene, CDR1 is DFQATT and CDR2 is SNEGSKA (reference sequence). Trimming removed 3 bases at V and 3 bases at J, with 14 bases between. CDR3 residues: CSASRLGRDTGELFF. The CDR3 DNA reads as TGCAGTGCTAGTAGGCTCGGACGCGACACCGGGGAGCTGTTTTTT.

This clonotype was seen only once. V usage is TRBV7-4 and J usage is TRBJ1-2; TRBD1 aligns across 8 bases. Per germline, CDR1 SGHVT and CDR2 SQSDAQ. The CDR3 runs 16 residues. Trimming removed 5 bases from V and 4 bases from J; junction bases left unmatched: 12. The CDR3 coding sequence is TGTGCCAGCAGCCCTTTACAGGGGGAGATGAGCTATGGCTACACCTTC. Its translation: CASSPLQGEMSYGYTF.

The chain joins TRBV6-1 to TRBJ2-4; maybe TRBD2 (6 bases). Germline CDR1 is MNHNS and CDR2 is SASEGT. This CDR3 region has 14 residues. Trimming stripped 4 bases from V and 6 bases from J, with 13 bases between. CDR3 bases: TGTGCCAGCAGTGTGCCGGGGGTTAGAAACATTCAGTACTTC. This codes for CASSVPGVRNIQYF.

The V gene is TRBV5-1, the J gene TRBJ2-1; a weak D match, TRBD1 (6 bases). The CDR3 consists of 16 residues. With 0 bases removed from V and 3 bases from J, the gap between germline ends came to 13 bases. Germline CDR1 and CDR2: SGHRS and YFSETQ. Here the CDR3 reads CASSLEGVYYYNEQFF. The CDR3 coding sequence is TGCGCCAGCAGCTTGGAGGGGGTCTATTACTACAATGAGCAGTTCTTC. The variable domain in full, with the rest retrieved from reference TRBV5-1 and TRBJ2-1, is KAGVTQTPRYLIKTRGQQVTLSCSPISGHRSVSWYQQTPGQGLQFLFEYFSETQRNKGNFPGRFSGRQFSNSRSEMNVSTLELGDSALYLCASSLEGVYYYNEQFFGPGTRLTVL.

The chain is built from TRBV28 and TRBJ1-6; tentatively, D is TRBD1 (5 bases). The V gene's germline CDR1 is MDHEN and CDR2 SYDVKM. With 6 bases removed from V and 5 bases from J, the gap between germline ends came to 8 bases. The CDR3 has 13 amino acids. The CDR3 reads CASRGGDNSPLHF. Here the CDR3 DNA reads TGTGCCAGCAGGGGAGGGGATAATTCACCCCTCCACTTT.

This clonotype was recorded a few times. V is TRBV29-1 and J is TRBJ2-1; 9 positions agree with TRBD2. The V and J ends lost 2 bases and 8 bases, in that order; junction bases with no gene match: 10. The germline CDR1 and CDR2 sequences are SQVTM and ANQGSEA. The CDR3 spans 15 residues. The CDR3 nucleotides are TGCAGCGTTGAATCAAGGGCGGGAGGGCCCGATGAGCAGTTCTTC. Translation: CSVESRAGGPDEQFF.

The V call is TRBV15, the J call TRBJ2-3, with 8 bases matching TRBD2. The CDR3 contains 16 residues. The junction had 8 bases not matched to a gene; V was cut back by 5 bases and J by 1 base. The germline gives CDR1 LNHNV, CDR2 YYDKDF (reference sequence). The CDR3 DNA is TGTGCCACCAGCCTCGGGCGGGGGGCGGGCACAGATACGCAGTATTTT. Translation gives CATSLGRGAGTDTQYF.

A few counts support this clonotype. The chain links TRBV5-1 to TRBJ1-2; 7 bases line up with TRBD1. Looked up from germline, CDR1 is SGHRS and CDR2 is YFSETQ. The length of the CDR3 is 17 residues. The J segment lost 2 bases and the V segment lost 0 bases, leaving 10 bases of the junction unmatched. CDR3 DNA sequence: TGCGCCAGCAGCTTGGAAGGGCGGGACAGATTCAACTATGGCTACACCTTC. It encodes CASSLEGRDRFNYGYTF.

The chain has TRBV18 and TRBJ1-2, with a weak D call TRBD1 (6 bases). This CDR3 contains 15 residues. V lost 0 bases and J lost 8, with 16 bases in between. Germline CDR1 is KGHSH and CDR2 is LQKENI. The CDR3 loop is CASSPPFPGVRGYTF. The CDR3 DNA reads as TGTGCCAGCTCACCACCGTTTCCAGGGGTTAGGGGCTACACCTTC.

This clonotype has only one observation. The rearrangement uses TRBV30 and TRBJ2-4; 14 nucleotides match TRBD2. CDR1 is GTSNPN and CDR2 is SVGIG in the germline V gene (reference sequence). There are 14 residues in the CDR3. J was trimmed by 8 bases and V by 3 bases; bases with no gene match: 3. The DNA of the CDR3 is TGTGCCTGGAGGGGACTAGCGGGAGAATACATTCAGTACTTC. Translating gives CAWRGLAGEYIQYF.